The 17 T cell receptor beta chains in this list originate from one sample, sequenced in a study of T-cell memory formation after mild COVID-19. TCRdb used MiXCR to reprocess the 5' RACE reads, holding one entry per CDR3 protein. Of about 560,000 distinct CDR3 sequences listed, 15% to 20% are singletons. The sample comprised PBMCs or a T cell subset sorted from them (not recorded which). These receptors were collected from an adult woman who had mild COVID-19 (a few samples of this study predate the infection). Cell type and time point are not known.

This clonotype was seen more than once but under ten times. The chain combines TRBV3-1 with TRBJ2-1, with a tentative D call TRBD1 (5 bases). V gave up 7 bases and J gave up 9 bases, with 16 bases separating them. Germline loops: CDR1 LGHDT, CDR2 YNNKEL (reference sequence). The CDR3 extends over 13 amino acids. CDR3 coding DNA: TGTGCCAGCACCCATCAATCAAGGGGTGAGCAGTTCTTC. Translated: CASTHQSRGEQFF.

This CDR3 reads CASSSIDVAASVLTF. In nucleotides, the CDR3 is TGTGCCAGCAGCTCCATAGACGTGGCGGCTAGCGTCCTGACTTTC. The chain couples TRBV13 to TRBJ2-6, with no clear D. The germline V and J ends were trimmed by 4 bases and 12 bases, with 19 bases remaining between them. There are 15 residues in the CDR3. Germline V gene data show CDR1 as PRHDT and CDR2 as FYEKMQ (reference sequence).

This clonotype has more than one count but fewer than ten. The V call is TRBV19, the J call TRBJ1-1; a weak D match, TRBD1 (5 bases). The ends were cut back, 5 bases at V and 6 bases at J, with 13 bases in the middle. CDR1 and CDR2 (germline): LNHDA, SQIVND (reference sequence). This CDR3 is 13 amino acids long. CDR3 sequence: CASSSAVGAEAFF. The CDR3 coding sequence is TGTGCCAGTAGTTCAGCCGTGGGGGCTGAAGCTTTCTTT.

The CDR3 DNA reads as TGTGCCAGCAGTGGGACAGGGTACGAGCAGTACTTC. Amino acid sequence: CASSGTGYEQYF. The J gene is TRBJ2-7, the V gene TRBV2; 8 bases align to TRBD1. Per the germline V gene, CDR1 is SNHLY and CDR2 is FYNNEI. Unmatched junction bases numbered 0, after V lost 4 bases and J lost 4 bases. The CDR3 sequence is 12 residues long.

Only a few counts were recorded for this clonotype. The chain recombines TRBV5-1 with TRBJ2-5, with D perhaps being TRBD1 or TRBD2 (6 bases each). The V end lost 7 bases, the J end lost 2 bases, and 12 bases lay between the germline ends. The CDR3 has 13 residues. CDR1 is SGHRS and CDR2 is YFSETQ in the germline V gene. As DNA, the CDR3 is TGCGCCAGCGGAGGGGGTATGCAAGAGACCCAGTACTTC. Translation gives CASGGGMQETQYF.

Many counts were recorded for this clonotype. The chain links TRBV7-2 to TRBJ2-3; D unresolved. The CDR3 is made up of 13 amino acids. Trimming took 5 bases from V and 0 from J, leaving 6 bases between them. Germline CDR1 reads SGHTA; CDR2 reads FQGNSA. CDR3 sequence (DNA): TGTGCCAGCAGCGATGTTAGCACAGATACGCAGTATTTT. Encoded protein: CASSDVSTDTQYF.

This clonotype has ten or more counts. The chain has TRBV7-9 and TRBJ2-5; 8 positions agree with TRBD2. Looked up from germline, CDR1 is SEHNR and CDR2 is FQNEAQ (reference sequence). Losses at the gene ends were 2 bases for V and 2 bases for J; bases not matched to a gene: 4. The CDR3 covers 15 residues. CDR3 nucleotides: TGTGCCAGCAGCTTATCGGCGGGAGGTCAAGAGACCCAGTACTTC. This translates into CASSLSAGGQETQYF.

A few counts support this clonotype. The chain links TRBV24-1 to TRBJ2-1; possibly TRBD2 for D (6 bases). Germline CDR1 and CDR2: KGHDR and SFDVKD. The CDR3 runs 16 residues. The ends were cut back, 4 bases at V and 0 bases at J, with 12 bases in the middle. The CDR3 nucleotides are TGTGCCACCAGTGAAGCGATAGCGGACTCCTACAATGAGCAGTTCTTC. Translation gives CATSEAIADSYNEQFF.

This clonotype was seen ten or more times. The chain combines TRBV10-3 with TRBJ1-5; D is ambiguous. This CDR3 is built from 17 residues. Trimming left V 3 bases short and J 0 bases short, with 15 bases between. Germline V lookup: CDR1 ENHRY, CDR2 SYGVKD. The CDR3 region is CAISDPRREDSNQPQHF. In DNA form, the CDR3 reads TGTGCCATCAGTGACCCGCGGAGGGAAGATAGCAATCAGCCCCAGCATTTT.

The chain carries TRBV6-2 or TRBV6-3 and TRBJ2-3; no definite D call. The V end lost 2 bases, the J end lost 0 bases, and 12 bases lay between the germline ends. This CDR3 is built from 16 residues. CDR1 is MNHEY, CDR2 SVGEGT, per germline. This CDR3 reads CASSYPYTTSTDTQYF. DNA for the CDR3: TGTGCCAGCAGTTACCCTTATACGACTAGCACAGATACGCAGTATTTT.

V and J are TRBV25-1 and TRBJ1-5; a possible D gene is TRBD1 (5 bases). Germline lookup yields CDR1 MGHDK and CDR2 SYGVNS. The CDR3 consists of 14 residues. With 5 bases removed from V and 5 bases from J, the gap between germline ends came to 13 bases. CDR3 residues: CASSPVRDDQPQHF. The CDR3 coding sequence is TGTGCCAGCAGTCCGGTCCGGGACGATCAGCCCCAGCATTTT.

This chain joins TRBV24-1 and TRBJ2-1; 12 bases align to TRBD2. The ends lost 3 bases at V and 9 bases at J; junction bases unmatched: 8. CDR1 KGHDR and CDR2 SFDVKD come from the germline V gene. The CDR3 covers 16 residues. In DNA form, the CDR3 reads TGTGCCACCAGTGATCCGGGACTAGCGGGTGACGCTGAGCAGTTCTTC. Protein product: CATSDPGLAGDAEQFF.

Only a few counts were recorded for this clonotype. This chain's CDR3 is CARGLGPTYEQYF. CDR3 sequence (DNA): TGTGCCAGAGGACTAGGGCCGACCTACGAGCAGTACTTC. The chain links TRBV19 to TRBJ2-7; 7 nucleotides match TRBD2. The germline V gene encodes CDR1 LNHDA and CDR2 SQIVND (reference sequence). This CDR3 is 13 amino acids long. The trim removed 9 bases at V and 2 bases at J, leaving 7 bases unmatched.

This clonotype has a handful of counts. CDR3 in DNA: TGTGCTAGTGGTTCCAGGGGGAACACTGAAGCTTTCTTT. Translation gives CASGSRGNTEAFF. The chain combines TRBV12-5 with TRBJ1-1, with D maybe TRBD1 (6 bases). The CDR3 is made up of 13 amino acids. V lost 4 bases and J 1 base, leaving 7 bases between the germline ends. Per germline, CDR1 LGHNT and CDR2 FRNRAP.

This clonotype was counted between two and nine times. The chain joins TRBV6-6 to TRBJ1-1; a possible D gene is TRBD1 (6 bases). The CDR3 is made up of 17 amino acids. V lost 0 bases and J lost 4, with 18 bases in between. The germline CDR1 and CDR2 sequences are MNHNY and SVGAGI (reference sequence). The CDR3: CASSYSMGGRWITEAFF. The CDR3 DNA reads TGTGCCAGCAGTTACTCGATGGGGGGGCGGTGGATCACTGAAGCTTTCTTT.

This clonotype was detected only a few times. The chain uses TRBV2 and TRBJ2-7, with 7 bases lining up with TRBD2. Trimming cost V 6 bases and J 5 bases; bases outside gene matches: 7. Germline-derived CDR1 and CDR2 are SNHLY and FYNNEI. This CDR3 contains 13 residues. CDR3 in amino acids: CASRIPRGDEQYF. The CDR3 DNA follows: TGTGCCAGCAGGATTCCCCGGGGGGACGAGCAGTACTTC.

This clonotype was picked up a small number of times. This chain joins TRBV20-1 and TRBJ1-5; unclear D gene. With 3 bases removed from V and 4 bases from J, the gap between germline ends came to 10 bases. This CDR3 is 13 amino acids long. From germline, CDR1 is DFQATT and CDR2 SNEGSKA (reference sequence). CDR3 DNA sequence: TGCAGTGCTAGCCACACTCGGAATCAGCCCCAGCATTTT. This translates into CSASHTRNQPQHF.